Sequencing of this TCR beta chain was carried out in a study of control samples from healthy donors and cancer patients. The data were produced by immunoSEQ multiplex PCR, yet TCRdb's version contains in-frame clones alone and is incomplete. The sample gives about 160,000 clones, just under 95% of which show up once; about 9.3% is in the top ten. CDR1 is SGHTA, CDR2 FQGNSA, per germline. V was trimmed by 0 bases and J by 4 bases, leaving 12 bases between them. The CDR3 is 15 residues long. The gene calls are TRBV7-2 and TRBJ1-2; the D gene is possibly TRBD1 (6 bases). The sequencing sample was made of blood. The clonotype was recovered from a woman aged 40 to 50 in good health. The DNA of the CDR3 is TGTGCCAGCAGCTTAGCGGGGGGGCTGGGCTATGGCTACACCTTC. Amino acid sequence: CASSLAGGLGYGYTF.